This T cell receptor (beta chain) appears in the sequencing data of a study of CD8 T cells in ankylosing spondylitis. Study-wide results and limits: Typical of ankylosing spondylitis blood, it appeared, was a TCR beta motif of roughly eight highly homologous variants.

The CDR3 contains 15 residues. The ends were cut back, 3 bases at V and 2 bases at J, with 13 bases in the middle. At least ten counts were recorded for this clonotype. Its antigen is undetermined. A single record per CDR3 protein comes from TCRdb applying MiXCR to the 5' RACE reads. The table shows 100,000 to 150,000 distinct CDR3 sequences, with roughly a sixth occurring only once. The specimen was blood, either unsorted or a sorted T cell fraction (not recorded which). This clonotype was sampled from a male donor with ankylosing spondylitis. The rearrangement links TRBV12-3 or TRBV12-4 to TRBJ2-5, with a weak D call TRBD2 (6 bases). The CDR3 nucleotides read TGTGCCAGCAGTTTCGGGGGTGAGCTTCAAGAGACCCAGTACTTC. This encodes CASSFGGELQETQYF.